The 10 T cell receptor beta chains in this list originate from one sample, sequenced in a study of CD8 T cells in Susac syndrome. Random hexamers were used to reverse transcribe an amount of roughly 0.45 to 1 ug RNA. MiXCR, applied by TCRdb to the immunoSEQ multiplex PCR reads, yields one record per CDR3 protein. Among some 96,000 distinct CDR3 sequences listed, 95% were seen once. Input material: CD8+ T cells from PBMCs. These receptors were collected from a human donor with Susac syndrome.

V and J are TRBV4-1 and TRBJ2-5, with 7 nucleotides matching TRBD2. In germline, CDR1 is MGHRA, CDR2 YSYEKL. V lost 0 bases and J lost 1; bases outside the gene matches: 14. The CDR3 sequence is 19 residues long. The CDR3 loop is CASSQDLSRTRLAQETQYF. CDR3 coding DNA: TGCGCCAGCAGCCAAGATTTAAGTAGGACACGACTAGCCCAAGAGACCCAGTACTTC.

This rearrangement joins TRBV6-5 to TRBJ1-2; unclear D gene. This CDR3 is 14 amino acids long. With 0 bases removed from V and 5 bases from J, the gap between germline ends came to 10 bases. Germline-derived CDR1 and CDR2 are MNHEY and SVGAGI. CDR3 DNA: TGTGCCAGCAGTTACTCGACTGTGCGGTATGGCTACACCTTC. It encodes CASSYSTVRYGYTF.

The J gene is TRBJ2-1, the V gene TRBV20-1, with 7 bases that match TRBD2. The CDR3 extends over 15 amino acids. The germline gives CDR1 DFQATT, CDR2 SNEGSKA (reference sequence). After removal of 5 bases from V and 9 bases from J, the junction contained 16 bases not matched to a gene. CDR3 DNA sequence: TGCAGTGCTTGCCAACCACCGGTGGGGGGGGTTGAGCAGTTCTTC. Amino acid sequence: CSACQPPVGGVEQFF.

The chain employs TRBV3-1 and TRBJ2-1; TRBD2 matches 8 bases. V gave up 4 bases and J gave up 0 bases; unmatched junction bases: 5. The CDR3 loop spans 16 amino acids. CDR1 LGHDT and CDR2 YNNKEL come from the germline V gene (reference sequence). The CDR3 reads CASSLTSGRSYNEQFF. CDR3 DNA: TGTGCCAGCAGCCTTACTAGCGGCCGCTCCTACAATGAGCAGTTCTTC.

The chain couples TRBV20-1 to TRBJ2-4; 9 bases agree with TRBD1. With 4 bases clipped from V and 1 base from J, the junction kept 5 bases outside the gene matches. Germline CDR1 DFQATT, CDR2 SNEGSKA (reference sequence). The CDR3 totals 15 residues. Here the CDR3 reads CSATTGGIAKNIQYF. The CDR3 nucleotides are TGCAGTGCTACGACAGGGGGGATTGCCAAAAACATTCAGTACTTC.

This clonotype was recorded a few times. The V call is TRBV20-1, the J call TRBJ2-7, with 8 bases lining up with TRBD1. Germline V gene data show CDR1 as DFQATT and CDR2 as SNEGSKA (reference sequence). V lost 6 bases to trimming and J lost 6 bases; unmatched junction nucleotides: 10. This CDR3 is 13 amino acids long. The CDR3 DNA is TGCAGTGCCCCAGGACAGGGAACGAGCGAGCAGTACTTC. Encoded protein: CSAPGQGTSEQYF.

The chain is built from TRBV29-1 and TRBJ2-7; D might be TRBD1 or TRBD2, each matching 5 bases. Germline CDR1 reads SQVTM; CDR2 reads ANQGSEA. The V end was cut by 3 bases, the J end by 5 bases, with 5 bases between. The CDR3 runs 10 residues. The CDR3 DNA reads TGCAGCGTTGAGGGGGACGAGCAGTACTTC. Translated: CSVEGDEQYF.

The chain carries TRBV12-3 or TRBV12-4 and TRBJ2-4, with D possibly matching TRBD2 (5 bases). The CDR3 is 17 amino acids. V gave up 1 base and J gave up 3 bases, with 16 bases separating them. The CDR3 loop is CASSLDNRGRVKNIQYF. The DNA of the CDR3 is TGTGCCAGCAGTTTAGATAATCGAGGGCGCGTCAAAAACATTCAGTACTTC.

The CDR3 DNA sequence: TGTGCCAGCAGTGAAGGGCTGGAGACGACTGAAGCTTTCTTT. Its translation is CASSEGLETTEAFF. The chain joins TRBV6-1 to TRBJ1-1; the D is unclear. Trimming stripped 1 base from V and 5 bases from J, with 11 bases between. Germline CDR1 reads MNHNS; CDR2 reads SASEGT. This CDR3 is built from 14 residues.

The chain links TRBV14 to TRBJ2-7, with D perhaps TRBD1 (5 bases). Germline V lookup: CDR1 SGHDN, CDR2 FVKESK. V was clipped by 0 bases and J by 4 bases, with 7 bases between them. The CDR3 is made up of 13 amino acids. CDR3 sequence (DNA): TGTGCCAGCAGCCAAGATGGGGCTTACGAGCAGTACTTC. It specifies CASSQDGAYEQYF. Based on the CDR3 plus reference TRBV14 and TRBJ2-7, the full variable domain is EAGVTQFPSHSVIEKGQTVTLRCDPISGHDNLYWYRRVMGKEIKFLLHFVKESKQDESGMPNNRFLAERTGGTYSTLKVQPAELEDSGVYFCASSQDGAYEQYFGPGTRLTVT.